The clone carrying this T cell receptor beta chain was detected once. This entry belongs to a study of shared clonotypes between healthy human individuals. Sequencing was performed with immunoSEQ multiplex PCR; in TCRdb, only in-frame clones are kept and a portion is missing. Among millions of clones listed, 85% to 95% were seen once. V lost 1 base and J lost 3; bases outside the gene matches: 6. The germline CDR1 and CDR2 sequences are SGHTA and FQGNSA. This CDR3 is built from 15 residues. This chain links TRBV7-2 with TRBJ2-7; 7 bases map to TRBD2. The sequenced material came from naive CD4+ T cells sorted from blood. Subset indicated: CD45RA+ positively selected. This sequence was found in a man younger than 30 in good health. The CDR3 region has the DNA TGTGCCAGCAGCTTAGAGGTAGCGGGCAACTACGAGCAGTACTTC. It specifies CASSLEVAGNYEQYF.